This T cell receptor (beta chain) was retrieved from a study of pediatric ulcerative colitis. Study overall: Ulcerative colitis patients had pancolitis or left-sided colitis, with confirming histology. Study results and limitations: A couple of rectal clonotypes were found only in ulcerative colitis patients, all of them. Compared with controls, ulcerative colitis showed greater blood-rectum clone sharing.

Up to 500,000 reads were sequenced per sample. Profiled with immunoSEQ multiplex PCR; TCRdb holds only in-frame clones, not every one. The table lists about 64,000 clones, about three quarters of them singletons, with around 4.9% in the top ten. This clone was picked up one time. Its antigen remains unidentified. The CDR3 runs to 17 residues. The V gene end was trimmed by 3 bases and the J gene end by 2 bases; junction bases not matched to a gene: 12. CDR1 and CDR2 (germline): GTSNPN, SVGIG (reference sequence). The sequence derives from a boy between 10 and 17 years old with moderate ulcerative colitis. The sequenced sample was blood. The chain carries TRBV30 and TRBJ2-3; 9 bases are shared with TRBD2. The CDR3 loop is CAWRGGRSGRSTDTQYF. In DNA, the CDR3 is TGTGCCTGGAGAGGGGGTCGGAGCGGGAGGTCCACAGATACGCAGTATTTT. The full variable domain, in which reference TRBV30 and TRBJ2-3 provide the parts outside the CDR3, is SQTIHQWPATLVQPVGSPLSLECTVEGTSNPNLYWYRQAAGRGLQLLFYSVGIGQISSEVPQNLSASRPQDRQFILSSKKLLLSDSGFYLCAWRGGRSGRSTDTQYFGPGTRLTVL.